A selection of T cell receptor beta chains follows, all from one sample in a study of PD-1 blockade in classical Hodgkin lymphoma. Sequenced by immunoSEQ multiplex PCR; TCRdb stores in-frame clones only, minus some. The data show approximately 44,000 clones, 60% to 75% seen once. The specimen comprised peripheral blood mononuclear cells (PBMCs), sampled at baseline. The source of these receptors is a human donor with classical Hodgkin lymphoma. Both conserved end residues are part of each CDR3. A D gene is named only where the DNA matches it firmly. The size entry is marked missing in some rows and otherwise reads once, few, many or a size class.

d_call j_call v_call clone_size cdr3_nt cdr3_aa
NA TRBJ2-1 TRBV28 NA TGTGCCAGCAGTAATAACCTGGACGGGTTAAATGAGCAGTTCTTC CASSNNLDGLNEQFF
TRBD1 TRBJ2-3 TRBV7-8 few TGTGCCAGCAGTCCGAGGATAGGGGGCCTGTTAGTAGATACGCAGTATTTT CASSPRIGGLLVDTQYF
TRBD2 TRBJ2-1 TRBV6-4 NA TGTGCCAGCAGTGATGTAGCGGGAGGGTCCAATGAGCAGTTCTTC CASSDVAGGSNEQFF
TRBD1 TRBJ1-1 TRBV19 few TGTGCCAGTAGTACAACCATCCGGGACAGGGGACCCAACACTGAAGCTTTCTTT CASSTTIRDRGPNTEAFF
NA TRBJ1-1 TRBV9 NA TGTGCCAGCAGCGTAGCTCTAAGGGAGGCAGCTTTCTTT CASSVALREAAFF
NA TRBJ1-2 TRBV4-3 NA TGCGCCAGCAGCCAGTACACGGGTGCTGACTATGGCTACACCTTC CASSQYTGADYGYTF
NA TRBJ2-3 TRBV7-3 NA TGTGCCAGCAGCCGTGACCCTGGCGCAGATACGCAGTATTTT CASSRDPGADTQYF
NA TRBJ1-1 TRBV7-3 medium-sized TGTGCCAGCTGCCGAGGCGCGGGGAACACTGAAGCTTTCTTT CASCRGAGNTEAFF
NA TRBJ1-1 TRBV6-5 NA TGTGCCAGCACCTACGGGTTGGGGACTGAAGCTTTCTTT CASTYGLGTEAFF
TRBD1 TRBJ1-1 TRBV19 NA TGTGCCAGTAGTAGACCAGGGGGCACTGAAGCTTTCTTT CASSRPGGTEAFF
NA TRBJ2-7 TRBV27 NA TGTGCCAGCAGTCCCACAGGGATTCACGAGCAGTACTTC CASSPTGIHEQYF
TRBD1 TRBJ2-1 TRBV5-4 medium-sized TGTGCCAGCAGAAAGCTGACAGGGGGGATAGATGAGCAGTTCTTC CASRKLTGGIDEQFF
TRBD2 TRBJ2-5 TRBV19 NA TGTGCCAGTAGTATAGCTAGCGGGGGGAACCAAGAGACCCAGTACTTC CASSIASGGNQETQYF
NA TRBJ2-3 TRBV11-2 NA TGTGCCAGCAGCTATACGGGCCCCCGGATGGGCACAGATACGCAGTATTTT CASSYTGPRMGTDTQYF
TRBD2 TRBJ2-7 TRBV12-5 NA TGTGCTAGTGGTTTCGACAGCGGGGGCACCTACGAGCAGTACTTC CASGFDSGGTYEQYF
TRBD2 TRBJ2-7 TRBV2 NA TGTGCCAGCCAAGGACTAGCGATAAGCTACGAGCAGTACTTC CASQGLAISYEQYF
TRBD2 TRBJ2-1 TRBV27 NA TGTGCCAGCAGTTTAGTAGCGGGGGGTTACAATGAGCAGTTCTTC CASSLVAGGYNEQFF
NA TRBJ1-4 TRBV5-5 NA TGTGCCAGCAGCTCCCTTCTGACCCCTCGGGGTGAAAAACTGTTTTTT CASSSLLTPRGEKLFF
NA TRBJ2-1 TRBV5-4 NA TGTGCCAGCAGCCGTCGTCCTCAGGACAATGAGCAGTTCTTC CASSRRPQDNEQFF
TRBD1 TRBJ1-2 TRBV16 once TGTGCCAGCAGCCAATCTACAGGGGGCTATGGCTACACCTTC CASSQSTGGYGYTF
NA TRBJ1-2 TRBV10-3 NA TGTGCCATCAGTAAACCGCGTAGCGTTAACTATGGCTACACCTTC CAISKPRSVNYGYTF
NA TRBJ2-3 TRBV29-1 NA TGCAGCGCAGAACTATACCAGGTTGGGGGGACCACAGATACGCAGTATTTT CSAELYQVGGTTDTQYF
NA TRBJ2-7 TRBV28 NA TGTGCCAGCGATACAGGAGGCGCGGGAATCGACGAGCAGTACTTC CASDTGGAGIDEQYF
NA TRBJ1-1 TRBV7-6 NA TGTGCCAGCAGCCCTATGATTTCGGAGAGAACTGAAGCTTTCTTT CASSPMISERTEAFF
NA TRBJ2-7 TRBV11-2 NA TGTGCCAGCAGCTTAGATCGCTACGAGCAGTACTTC CASSLDRYEQYF
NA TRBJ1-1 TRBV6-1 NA TGTGCCAGCATGGACTTCTTAGGTAAAGCTTTCTTT CASMDFLGKAFF
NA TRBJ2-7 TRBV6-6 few TGTGCCAGCAGTAGAAGCTACGAGCAGTACTTC CASSRSYEQYF
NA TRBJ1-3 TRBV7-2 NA TGTGCCAGCAGCCCCTGGGACCTAGCTGGAAACACCATATATTTT CASSPWDLAGNTIYF
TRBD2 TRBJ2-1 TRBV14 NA TGTGCCAGCAGTCCCGGTGGCGGGGGGGCCCATGAGCAGTTCTTC CASSPGGGGAHEQFF
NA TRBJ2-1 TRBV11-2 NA TGTGCCAGCAGCTTAGGCACAGGAGCCTACAATGAGCAGTTCTTC CASSLGTGAYNEQFF
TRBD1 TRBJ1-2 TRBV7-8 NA TGTGCCAGCAGCGTCGGGACAGGCCCTTATGGCTACACCTTC CASSVGTGPYGYTF
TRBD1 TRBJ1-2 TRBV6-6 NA TGTGCCAGCGTAGGACAGGCCACCTCTTATGGCTACACCTTC CASVGQATSYGYTF
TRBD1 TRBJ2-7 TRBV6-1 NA TGTGCCAGCAACACTCGGAGGACAGGATCCTACGAGCAGTACTTC CASNTRRTGSYEQYF